The clone carrying this TCR beta chain occurred a few times. Patients were aged 18 to 65, had disease duration under 2 months, and had newly diagnosed hyperthyroidism. V lost 6 bases and J 2 bases, leaving 10 bases between the germline ends. In germline, CDR1 is SNHLY, CDR2 FYNNEI. This CDR3 contains 14 residues. RNA transcripts provided the source from which TCR beta CDR3 regions were amplified. Primed by the HTBI set, a first-round RT-PCR was run on the TCR CDR3. TCRdb called the multiplex PCR reads again in MiXCR, with one record for every CDR3 protein. This table has 300,000 to 450,000 distinct CDR3 sequences, 20% to 25% appearing once. These data originate in a study of T cells in Graves' hyperthyroidism and ophthalmopathy.

This clonotype originated in a man aged 45-60 years with Graves' hyperthyroidism. The chain is built from TRBV2 and TRBJ2-2; D may correspond to TRBD1 or TRBD2 (5 bases each). The sequenced sample consisted of blood. The CDR3 loop is CASRGDSNTGELFF. CDR3 in DNA: TGTGCCAGCAGGGGGGATAGTAACACCGGGGAGCTGTTTTTT.